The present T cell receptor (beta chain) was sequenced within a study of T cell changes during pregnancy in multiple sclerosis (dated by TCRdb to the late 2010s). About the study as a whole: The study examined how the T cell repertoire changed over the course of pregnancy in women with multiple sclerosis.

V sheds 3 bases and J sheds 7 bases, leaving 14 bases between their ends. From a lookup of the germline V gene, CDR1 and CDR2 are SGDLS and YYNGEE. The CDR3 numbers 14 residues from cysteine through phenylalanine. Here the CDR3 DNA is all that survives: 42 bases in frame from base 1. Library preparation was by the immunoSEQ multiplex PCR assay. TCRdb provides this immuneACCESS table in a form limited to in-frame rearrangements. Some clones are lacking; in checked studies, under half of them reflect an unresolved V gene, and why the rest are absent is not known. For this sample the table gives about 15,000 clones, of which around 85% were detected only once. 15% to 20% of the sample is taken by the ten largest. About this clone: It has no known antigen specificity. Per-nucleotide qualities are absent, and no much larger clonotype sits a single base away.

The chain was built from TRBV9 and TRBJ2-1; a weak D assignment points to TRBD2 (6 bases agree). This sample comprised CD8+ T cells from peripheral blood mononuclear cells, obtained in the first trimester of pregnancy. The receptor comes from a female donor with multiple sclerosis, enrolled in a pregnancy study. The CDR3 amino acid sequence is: CASSERPGLNEQFF. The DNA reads TGTGCCAGCAGCGAGAGGCCGGGACTTAATGAGCAGTTCTTC.